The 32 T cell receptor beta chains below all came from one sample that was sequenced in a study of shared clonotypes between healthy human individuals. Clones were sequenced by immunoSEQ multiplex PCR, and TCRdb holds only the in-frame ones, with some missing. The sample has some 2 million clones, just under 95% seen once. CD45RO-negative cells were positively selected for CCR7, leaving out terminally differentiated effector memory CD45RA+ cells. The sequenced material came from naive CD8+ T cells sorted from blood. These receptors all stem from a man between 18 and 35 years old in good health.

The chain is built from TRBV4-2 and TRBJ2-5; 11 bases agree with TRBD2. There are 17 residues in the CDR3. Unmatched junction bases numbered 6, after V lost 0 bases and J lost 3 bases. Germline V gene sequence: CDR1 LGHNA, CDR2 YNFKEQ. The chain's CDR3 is CASSQETSGGLEETQYF. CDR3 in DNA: TGTGCCAGCAGCCAAGAAACTAGCGGGGGCCTCGAAGAGACCCAGTACTTC.

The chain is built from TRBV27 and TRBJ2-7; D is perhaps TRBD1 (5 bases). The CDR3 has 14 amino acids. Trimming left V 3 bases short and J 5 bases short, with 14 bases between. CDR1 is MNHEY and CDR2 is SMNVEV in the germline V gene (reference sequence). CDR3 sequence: CASSFLGASDEQYF. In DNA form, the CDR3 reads TGTGCCAGCAGTTTTTTAGGGGCCTCGGACGAGCAGTACTTC.

CDR3 DNA: TGTGCCTGGGGGACAGGGTTGGCCAACTATGGCTACACCTTC. Translation: CAWGTGLANYGYTF. The chain combines TRBV30 with TRBJ1-2; 9 bases are shared with TRBD1. Per germline, CDR1 GTSNPN and CDR2 SVGIG (reference sequence). The V gene end was trimmed by 5 bases and the J gene end by 2 bases; junction bases not matched to a gene: 6. CDR3 length: 14 amino acids. The full variable domain, rest sourced from reference TRBV30 and TRBJ1-2, is SQTIHQWPATLVQPVGSPLSLECTVEGTSNPNLYWYRQAAGRGLQLLFYSVGIGQISSEVPQNLSASRPQDRQFILSSKKLLLSDSGFYLCAWGTGLANYGYTFGSGTRLTVV.

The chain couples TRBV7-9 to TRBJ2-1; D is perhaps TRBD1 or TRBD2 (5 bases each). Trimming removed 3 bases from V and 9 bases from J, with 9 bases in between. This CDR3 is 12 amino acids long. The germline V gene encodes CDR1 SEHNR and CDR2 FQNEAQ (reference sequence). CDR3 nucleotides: TGTGCCAGCAGCTTTTCAGGGACTGAGCAGTTCTTC. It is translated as CASSFSGTEQFF.

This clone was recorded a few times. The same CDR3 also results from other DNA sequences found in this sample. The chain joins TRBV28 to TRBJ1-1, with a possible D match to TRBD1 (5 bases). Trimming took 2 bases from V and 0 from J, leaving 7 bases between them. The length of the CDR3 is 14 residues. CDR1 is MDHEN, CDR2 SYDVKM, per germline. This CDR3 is CASSLTRVNTEAFF. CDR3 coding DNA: TGTGCCAGCAGTTTAACCAGGGTGAACACTGAAGCTTTCTTT.

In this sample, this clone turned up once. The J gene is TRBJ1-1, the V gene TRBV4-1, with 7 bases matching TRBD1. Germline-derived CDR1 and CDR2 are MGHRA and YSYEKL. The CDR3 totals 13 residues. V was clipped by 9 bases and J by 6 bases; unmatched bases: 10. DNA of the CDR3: TGCGCCAGTAAAACAGGGGCGGAGGCTGAAGCTTTCTTT. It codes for CASKTGAEAEAFF.

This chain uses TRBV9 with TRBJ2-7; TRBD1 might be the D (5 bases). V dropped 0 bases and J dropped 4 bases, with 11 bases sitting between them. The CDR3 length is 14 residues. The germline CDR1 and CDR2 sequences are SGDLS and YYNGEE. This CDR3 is CASSVAAGQYEQYF. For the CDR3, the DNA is TGTGCCAGCAGCGTAGCGGCAGGGCAATACGAGCAGTACTTC.

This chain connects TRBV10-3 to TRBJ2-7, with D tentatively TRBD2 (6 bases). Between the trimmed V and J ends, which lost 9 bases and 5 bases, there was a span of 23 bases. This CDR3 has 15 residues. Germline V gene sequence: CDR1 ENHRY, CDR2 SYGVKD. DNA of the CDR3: TGTGCCATAGGAGGGCGGGAAACCCCTCCGGACGAGCAGTACTTC. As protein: CAIGGRETPPDEQYF.

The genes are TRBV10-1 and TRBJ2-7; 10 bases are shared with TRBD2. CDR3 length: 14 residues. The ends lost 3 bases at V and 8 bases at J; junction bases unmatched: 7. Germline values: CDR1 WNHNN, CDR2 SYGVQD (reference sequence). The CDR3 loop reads CASSEGLAGAQQYF. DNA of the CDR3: TGCGCCAGCAGTGAAGGGCTAGCGGGAGCCCAGCAGTACTTC.

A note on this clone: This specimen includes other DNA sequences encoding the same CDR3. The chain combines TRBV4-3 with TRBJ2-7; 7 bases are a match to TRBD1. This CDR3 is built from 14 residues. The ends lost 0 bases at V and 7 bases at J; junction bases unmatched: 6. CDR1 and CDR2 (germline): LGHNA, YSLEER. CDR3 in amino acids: CASSQDRGGGEQYF. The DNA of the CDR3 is TGCGCCAGCAGCCAAGATCGAGGGGGCGGTGAGCAGTACTTC.

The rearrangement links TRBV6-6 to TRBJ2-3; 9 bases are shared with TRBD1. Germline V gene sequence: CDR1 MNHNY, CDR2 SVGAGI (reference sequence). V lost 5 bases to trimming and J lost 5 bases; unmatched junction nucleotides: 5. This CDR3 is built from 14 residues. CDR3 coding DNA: TGTGCCAGCAGTCTACAGGGGGCTGGAGATACGCAGTATTTT. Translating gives CASSLQGAGDTQYF.

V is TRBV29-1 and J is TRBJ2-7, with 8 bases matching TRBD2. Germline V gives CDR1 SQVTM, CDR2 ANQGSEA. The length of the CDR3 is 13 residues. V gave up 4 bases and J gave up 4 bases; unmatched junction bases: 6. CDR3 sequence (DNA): TGCAGCGTTGTTTGGGCGGGAGGTTACGAGCAGTACTTC. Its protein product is CSVVWAGGYEQYF.

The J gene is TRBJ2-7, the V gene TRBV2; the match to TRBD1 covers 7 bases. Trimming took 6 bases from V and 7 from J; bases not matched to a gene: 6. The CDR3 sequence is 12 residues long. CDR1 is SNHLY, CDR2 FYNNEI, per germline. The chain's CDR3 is CASRPGQQEQYF. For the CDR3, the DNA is TGTGCCAGCAGACCGGGACAGCAAGAGCAGTACTTC. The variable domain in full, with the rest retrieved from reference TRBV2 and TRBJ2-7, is EPEVTQTPSHQVTQMGQEVILRCVPISNHLYFYWYRQILGQKVEFLVSFYNNEISEKSEIFDDQFSVERPDGSNFTLKIRSTKLEDSAMYFCASRPGQQEQYFGPGTRLTVT.

The CDR3 DNA reads as TGTGCCAGCAGCTTAGTGGGGACAGGGTGGCCATATAGCAATCAGCCCCAGCATTTT. Translating gives CASSLVGTGWPYSNQPQHF. This chain links TRBV7-9 with TRBJ1-5; TRBD1 matches 9 bases. CDR1 is SEHNR and CDR2 is FQNEAQ in the germline V gene (reference sequence). The CDR3 is 19 residues long. The ends lost 1 base at V and 0 bases at J; junction bases unmatched: 10.

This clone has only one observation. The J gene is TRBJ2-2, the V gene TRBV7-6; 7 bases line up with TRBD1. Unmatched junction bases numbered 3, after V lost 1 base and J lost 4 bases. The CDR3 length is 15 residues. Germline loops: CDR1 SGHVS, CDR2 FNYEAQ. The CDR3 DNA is TGTGCCAGCAGCTTAGGAGCAGGGGGCACCGGGGAGCTGTTTTTT. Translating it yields CASSLGAGGTGELFF.

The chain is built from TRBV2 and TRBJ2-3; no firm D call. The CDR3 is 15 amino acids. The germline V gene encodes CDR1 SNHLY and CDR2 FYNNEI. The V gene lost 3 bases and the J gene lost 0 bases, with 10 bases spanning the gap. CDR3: CASSDPYTSTDTQYF. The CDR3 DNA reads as TGTGCCAGCAGTGATCCTTACACTAGCACAGATACGCAGTATTTT.

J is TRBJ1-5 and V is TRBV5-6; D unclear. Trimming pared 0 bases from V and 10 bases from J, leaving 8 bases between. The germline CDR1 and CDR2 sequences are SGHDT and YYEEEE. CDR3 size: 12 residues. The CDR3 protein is CASSLGVGPQHF. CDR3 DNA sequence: TGTGCCAGCAGCTTGGGGGTAGGCCCCCAGCATTTT.

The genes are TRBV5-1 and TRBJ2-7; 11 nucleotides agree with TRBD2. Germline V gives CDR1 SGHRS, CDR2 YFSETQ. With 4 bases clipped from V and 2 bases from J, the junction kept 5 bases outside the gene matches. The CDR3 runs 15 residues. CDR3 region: CASSKGLAETYEQYF. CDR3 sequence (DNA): TGCGCCAGCAGCAAGGGACTAGCGGAGACCTACGAGCAGTACTTC.

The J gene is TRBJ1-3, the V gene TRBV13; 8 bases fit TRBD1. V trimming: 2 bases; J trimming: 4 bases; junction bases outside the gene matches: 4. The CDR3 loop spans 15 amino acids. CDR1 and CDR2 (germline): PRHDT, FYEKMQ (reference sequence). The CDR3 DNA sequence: TGTGCCAGCAGCTTACAGGGGGCGTCCGGAAACACCATATATTTT. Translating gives CASSLQGASGNTIYF.

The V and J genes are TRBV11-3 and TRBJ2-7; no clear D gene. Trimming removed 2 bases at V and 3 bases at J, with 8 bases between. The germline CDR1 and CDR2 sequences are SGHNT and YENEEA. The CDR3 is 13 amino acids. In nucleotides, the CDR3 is TGTGCCAGCAGCTTACAGGCATTCTACGAGCAGTACTTC. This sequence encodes CASSLQAFYEQYF.

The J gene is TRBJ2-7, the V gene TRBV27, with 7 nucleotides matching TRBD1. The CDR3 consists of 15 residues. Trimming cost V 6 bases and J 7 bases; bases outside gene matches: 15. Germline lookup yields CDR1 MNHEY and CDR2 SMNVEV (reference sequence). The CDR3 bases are TGTGCCAGCAGCATTAACAGGGGCCGCATTATAGAGCAGTACTTC. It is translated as CASSINRGRIIEQYF.

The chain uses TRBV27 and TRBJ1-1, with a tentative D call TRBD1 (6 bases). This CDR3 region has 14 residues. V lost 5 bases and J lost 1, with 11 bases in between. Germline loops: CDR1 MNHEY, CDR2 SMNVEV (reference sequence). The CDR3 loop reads CASSLTGQNTEAFF. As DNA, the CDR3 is TGTGCCAGCAGTCTAACAGGGCAGAACACTGAAGCTTTCTTT.

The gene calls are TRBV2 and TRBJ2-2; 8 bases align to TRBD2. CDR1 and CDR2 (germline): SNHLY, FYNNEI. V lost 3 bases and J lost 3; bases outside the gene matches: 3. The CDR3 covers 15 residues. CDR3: CASSDQREYTGELFF. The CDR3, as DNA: TGTGCCAGCAGTGACCAGCGGGAGTACACCGGGGAGCTGTTTTTT.

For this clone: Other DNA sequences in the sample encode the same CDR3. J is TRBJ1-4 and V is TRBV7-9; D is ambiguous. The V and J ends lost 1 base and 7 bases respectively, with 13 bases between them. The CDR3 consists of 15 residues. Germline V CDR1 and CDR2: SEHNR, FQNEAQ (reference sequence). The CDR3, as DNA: TGTGCCAGCAGCTTAGGAGCCGGGGTGGGTGAAAAACTGTTTTTT. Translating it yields CASSLGAGVGEKLFF.

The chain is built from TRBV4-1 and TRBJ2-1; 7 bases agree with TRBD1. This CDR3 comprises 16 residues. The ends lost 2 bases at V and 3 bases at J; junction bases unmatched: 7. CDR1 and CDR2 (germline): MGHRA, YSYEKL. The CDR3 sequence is CASSQFEGAFYNEQFF. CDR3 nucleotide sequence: TGCGCCAGCAGCCAATTTGAGGGGGCTTTCTACAATGAGCAGTTCTTC.

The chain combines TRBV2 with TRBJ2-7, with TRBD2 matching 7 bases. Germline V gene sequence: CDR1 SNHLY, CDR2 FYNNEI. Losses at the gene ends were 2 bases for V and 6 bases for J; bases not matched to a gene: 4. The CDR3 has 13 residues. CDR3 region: CASSELGGSEQYF. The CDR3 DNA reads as TGTGCCAGCAGTGAACTGGGAGGGAGCGAGCAGTACTTC.

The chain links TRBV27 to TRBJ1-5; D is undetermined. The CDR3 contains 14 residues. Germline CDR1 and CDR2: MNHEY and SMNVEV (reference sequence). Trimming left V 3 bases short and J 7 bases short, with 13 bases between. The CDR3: CASSLAAPGQPQHF. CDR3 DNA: TGTGCCAGCAGTTTGGCCGCACCGGGGCAGCCCCAGCATTTT.

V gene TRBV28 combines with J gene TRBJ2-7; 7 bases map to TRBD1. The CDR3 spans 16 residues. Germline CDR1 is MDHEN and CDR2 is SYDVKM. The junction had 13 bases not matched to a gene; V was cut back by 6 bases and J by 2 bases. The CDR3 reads CASSWAPQGVTYEQYF. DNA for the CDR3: TGTGCCAGCAGCTGGGCCCCCCAGGGGGTTACCTACGAGCAGTACTTC.

This CDR3 reads CASSPTDKSSYEQYF. As DNA, the CDR3 is TGTGCCAGCAGCCCGACAGACAAGAGCTCCTACGAGCAGTACTTC. V is TRBV5-6 and J is TRBJ2-7; possible D gene TRBD1, 5 bases. Germline CDR1 reads SGHDT; CDR2 reads YYEEEE. V was cut by 4 bases and J by 0 bases, with 14 bases left in between. This CDR3 spans 15 amino acids.

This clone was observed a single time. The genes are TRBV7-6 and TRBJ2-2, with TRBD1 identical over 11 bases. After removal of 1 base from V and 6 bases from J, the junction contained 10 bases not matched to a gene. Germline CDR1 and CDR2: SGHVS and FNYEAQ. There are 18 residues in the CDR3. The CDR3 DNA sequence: TGTGCCAGCAGCTTAGTGTGGTCGGGACAGGGGGACTCCGGGGAGCTGTTTTTT. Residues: CASSLVWSGQGDSGELFF.

The CDR3 nucleotides read TGTGCCAGCTCACTTCGGGACAGGGACGTCTTTAACTATGGCTACACCTTC. It translates to CASSLRDRDVFNYGYTF. The chain employs TRBV18 and TRBJ1-2; the match to TRBD1 covers 9 bases. Germline CDR1 and CDR2: KGHSH and LQKENI. The length of the CDR3 is 17 residues. Trimming took 4 bases from V and 1 from J; bases not matched to a gene: 10.

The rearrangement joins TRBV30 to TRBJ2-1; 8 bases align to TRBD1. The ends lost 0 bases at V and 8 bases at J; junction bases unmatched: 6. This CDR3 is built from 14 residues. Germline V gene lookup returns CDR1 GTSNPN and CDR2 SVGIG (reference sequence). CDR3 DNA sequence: TGTGCCTGGAGTGTAGGGACAGGTAAAGATGAGCAGTTCTTC. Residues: CAWSVGTGKDEQFF.